Following are 27 T cell receptor beta chains from one sample sequenced in a study of blood T cell repertoires in COVID-19. Using immunoSEQ multiplex PCR, the repertoire was profiled, and TCRdb retains in-frame clones only, with some absent. The sample carries around 140,000 clones, 84% recorded once. The sequencing input was peripheral blood. The receptors here all came from a young man with COVID-19, enrolled during active disease.

This clone was recorded once. The gene calls are TRBV19 and TRBJ1-4; no clear D gene. The CDR3 contains 10 residues. Trimming left V 5 bases short and J 12 bases short, with 7 bases between. In germline, CDR1 is LNHDA, CDR2 SQIVND (reference sequence). CDR3 in DNA: TGTGCCAGTAGTGGCGGGGAACTGTTTTTT. This gives the protein CASSGGELFF.

The CDR3 sequence is CASSQGALRGDTQYF. CDR3 nucleotide sequence: TGTGCCAGCAGCCAGGGGGCGCTGAGAGGAGATACGCAGTATTTT. The rearrangement links TRBV9 to TRBJ2-3; 8 bases are a match to TRBD1. The CDR3 sequence is 15 residues long. The J segment lost 5 bases and the V segment lost 4 bases, leaving 9 bases of the junction unmatched. Germline-derived CDR1 and CDR2 are SGDLS and YYNGEE.

The rearrangement joins TRBV9 to TRBJ2-2; D is perhaps TRBD1 (5 bases). Trimming removed 4 bases from V and 6 bases from J, with 13 bases in between. The CDR3 sequence is 14 residues long. Germline CDR1 is SGDLS and CDR2 is YYNGEE. The CDR3 DNA is TGTGCCAGCAGCCCAAGACAGTGGGCCGGGGAGCTGTTTTTT. Residues: CASSPRQWAGELFF.

The chain has TRBV7-9 and TRBJ1-6, with D possibly matching TRBD1 (6 bases). CDR1 and CDR2 (germline): SEHNR, FQNEAQ (reference sequence). This CDR3 region has 14 residues. The V end was cut by 5 bases, the J end by 10 bases, with 15 bases between. The CDR3 spells CASSQQGEGSPLHF. The CDR3 DNA follows: TGTGCCAGCAGCCAACAGGGTGAGGGATCACCCCTCCACTTT.

V is TRBV5-3 and J is TRBJ1-1, with D unclear. TRBV5-3 is treated as an ORF (open reading frame) with a function not yet certain. V was shortened by 0 bases and J by 0 bases, with 15 bases between the two germline ends. The CDR3 totals 17 residues. CDR3 sequence (DNA): TGTGCCAGAAGCTTGGTCCGGGAGTTGTGCGTGAACACTGAAGCTTTCTTT. Translating gives CARSLVRELCVNTEAFF.

This clone has more than one count but fewer than ten. V gene TRBV15 combines with J gene TRBJ1-3; TRBD1 aligns across 7 bases. Germline CDR1 and CDR2: LNHNV and YYDKDF (reference sequence). V shed 4 bases and J 4 bases; nucleotides not matched to a gene: 10. The CDR3 totals 16 residues. The CDR3 here is CATSKFGQAGGNTIYF. The CDR3 DNA follows: TGTGCCACCAGCAAATTTGGACAGGCGGGGGGAAACACCATATATTTT.

The chain employs TRBV18 and TRBJ2-3, with 11 bases identical to TRBD2. With 4 bases clipped from V and 1 base from J, the junction kept 4 bases outside the gene matches. The CDR3 runs 16 residues. The germline V gene has CDR1 KGHSH and CDR2 LQKENI. The chain's CDR3 is CASSLTSGSRTDTQYF. As DNA, the CDR3 is TGTGCCAGCTCACTTACTAGCGGGAGTCGCACAGATACGCAGTATTTT.

The chain recombines TRBV27 with TRBJ1-2; D perhaps matches TRBD1 (5 bases). The V gene's germline CDR1 is MNHEY and CDR2 SMNVEV (reference sequence). V lost 2 bases, J lost 8 bases, and 12 bases lay in between. The CDR3 has 13 residues. This CDR3 reads CASSLTGDRGYTF. In DNA, the CDR3 is TGTGCCAGCAGTTTAACGGGGGATAGGGGCTACACCTTC.

This clone turned up a few times. This chain links TRBV21-1 with TRBJ1-2; the D segment call TRBD1 is taken from the table without a DNA check. TRBV21-1 corresponds to a pseudogene. CDR3 length equals 15 residues. CDR3 amino acids: CARQPRGTADHGYTF. The CDR3 nucleotides read TGTGCCCGCCAGCCCCGAGGGACAGCAGATCATGGCTACACCTTC.

The chain couples TRBV6-6 to TRBJ1-2; 9 bases line up with TRBD1. This CDR3 spans 15 amino acids. V lost 6 bases to trimming and J lost 4 bases; unmatched junction nucleotides: 9. Germline CDR1 MNHNY, CDR2 SVGAGI (reference sequence). In nucleotides, the CDR3 is TGTGCCAGCAGCCCCCAACAGGGGGCGGGCTATGGCTACACCTTC. This sequence encodes CASSPQQGAGYGYTF.

The rearrangement joins TRBV9 to TRBJ2-3; D is undetermined. This CDR3 has 15 residues. V was clipped by 0 bases and J by 5 bases, with 13 bases between them. From germline, CDR1 is SGDLS and CDR2 YYNGEE. This CDR3 is CASSVVWSARDTQYF. The CDR3 bases are TGTGCCAGCAGCGTAGTCTGGAGCGCCCGAGATACGCAGTATTTT.

The rearrangement links TRBV7-2 to TRBJ2-7, with D maybe TRBD2 (5 bases). The CDR3 covers 14 residues. Looked up from germline, CDR1 is SGHTA and CDR2 is FQGNSA. The V gene lost 2 bases and the J gene lost 7 bases, with 15 bases spanning the gap. CDR3 residues: CASSLKGSVGEQYF. Here the CDR3 DNA reads TGTGCCAGCAGCTTAAAAGGGAGTGTGGGTGAGCAGTACTTC.

This chain joins TRBV9 and TRBJ2-2; D gene unclear. Trimming removed 0 bases at V and 5 bases at J, with 11 bases between. The germline CDR1 and CDR2 sequences are SGDLS and YYNGEE. This CDR3 has 15 amino acids. CDR3 sequence: CASSVGHVSTGELFF. CDR3 DNA: TGTGCCAGCAGCGTAGGGCACGTATCTACCGGGGAGCTGTTTTTT.

This chain connects TRBV27 to TRBJ1-6; 7 bases are a match to TRBD1. The ends lost 6 bases at V and 2 bases at J; junction bases unmatched: 4. CDR1 and CDR2 (germline): MNHEY, SMNVEV (reference sequence). The length of the CDR3 is 15 residues. This CDR3 reads CASSQQGPYNSPLHF. CDR3 DNA: TGTGCCAGCAGCCAACAGGGGCCCTATAATTCACCCCTCCACTTT.

The chain links TRBV10-3 to TRBJ1-2; the match to TRBD1 covers 8 bases. The V segment lost 7 bases and the J segment 7 bases; nucleotides outside the gene matches: 11. CDR3 size: 14 residues. Germline loops: CDR1 ENHRY, CDR2 SYGVKD. As DNA, the CDR3 is TGTGCCATCAAAGAGGCGGCGACAGGGGCTGGCTACACCTTC. As protein: CAIKEAATGAGYTF.

The gene calls are TRBV2 and TRBJ2-1; the match to TRBD2 covers 9 bases. CDR1 is SNHLY, CDR2 FYNNEI, per germline. Trimming removed 6 bases from V and 7 bases from J; junction bases left unmatched: 13. The CDR3 length is 16 residues. This CDR3 reads CASSARGSSGNNEQFF. CDR3 DNA: TGTGCCAGCAGCGCAAGGGGTTCTAGCGGGAATAATGAGCAGTTCTTC.

This sequence joins TRBV28 and TRBJ1-2, with a weak D call TRBD1 (5 bases). V was pared by 6 bases and J by 4 bases, with 9 bases between. CDR3 length: 12 residues. Germline V lookup: CDR1 MDHEN, CDR2 SYDVKM. CDR3 sequence: CASRTATYGYTF. The CDR3 DNA sequence: TGTGCCAGCAGGACAGCTACCTATGGCTACACCTTC.

The chain links TRBV19 to TRBJ1-3, with 7 bases fitting TRBD1. J gave up 0 bases and V 8 bases, and 10 bases lay outside the gene matches. The CDR3 consists of 16 residues. Germline assignment: CDR1 LNHDA and CDR2 SQIVND (reference sequence). The CDR3 loop reads CASARGDYSSGNTIYF. As DNA, the CDR3 is TGTGCCAGTGCCAGGGGGGATTACAGCTCTGGAAACACCATATATTTT.

For the CDR3, the DNA is TGTGCCAGTAGCCCCGGGACAGGGGTTGGTGAGCAGTTCTTC. Translation: CASSPGTGVGEQFF. This rearrangement joins TRBV19 to TRBJ2-1, with TRBD1 identical over 10 bases. The CDR3 has 14 residues. CDR1 is LNHDA and CDR2 is SQIVND in the germline V gene (reference sequence). Trimming at V came to 6 bases and at J to 9 bases, leaving 8 bases not matched to a gene.

The chain links TRBV6-5 to TRBJ1-5, with 8 bases matching TRBD1. J lost 4 bases, V lost 2 bases, and 4 bases had no gene match. This CDR3 is 15 amino acids long. The germline V gene has CDR1 MNHEY and CDR2 SVGAGI. The DNA of the CDR3 is TGTGCCAGCAGTTACACGTACAGGGGGAATCAGCCCCAGCATTTT. This translates into CASSYTYRGNQPQHF.

The V and J genes are TRBV6-5 and TRBJ1-1; D remains unclear. Germline CDR1 and CDR2: MNHEY and SVGAGI. There are 15 residues in the CDR3. Trimming left V 5 bases short and J 4 bases short, with 17 bases between. The CDR3 region has the DNA TGTGCCAGCAGTCGAGCCTCTAGCACGGGCACTGAAGCTTTCTTT. Translated, it gives CASSRASSTGTEAFF.

The chain joins TRBV12-3 or TRBV12-4 to TRBJ2-5; weak D call: TRBD1 (5 bases). V was shortened by 6 bases and J by 5 bases, with 13 bases between the two germline ends. The CDR3 loop spans 13 amino acids. The CDR3 is CASSQGVGETQYF. The DNA for the CDR3 is TGTGCCAGCAGCCAAGGGGTTGGGGAGACCCAGTACTTC.

This rearrangement joins TRBV2 to TRBJ1-4; D may be TRBD1 (5 bases). The CDR3 contains 16 residues. Germline V gene lookup returns CDR1 SNHLY and CDR2 FYNNEI. V lost 6 bases and J 0 bases, leaving 14 bases between the germline ends. CDR3 sequence reads: CASSVDRGTTNEKLFF. CDR3 coding DNA: TGTGCCAGCAGCGTTGACAGAGGCACAACTAATGAAAAACTGTTTTTT.

The chain combines TRBV7-9 with TRBJ2-2, with D maybe TRBD2 (7 bases). Trimming left V 5 bases short and J 3 bases short, with 16 bases between. The CDR3 is 16 amino acids. CDR1 and CDR2 from the germline V gene are SEHNR and FQNEAQ (reference sequence). CDR3: CASSQGSGVDTGELFF. CDR3 DNA: TGTGCCAGCAGCCAGGGGAGCGGGGTTGACACCGGGGAGCTGTTTTTT.

The V and J genes are TRBV2 and TRBJ2-7; 12 nucleotides agree with TRBD1. From germline, CDR1 is SNHLY and CDR2 FYNNEI. Trimming removed 9 bases from V and 5 bases from J; junction bases left unmatched: 2. The CDR3 has 12 residues. Here the CDR3 DNA reads TGTGCCAGTGGGACAGGGGGCGACGAGCAGTACTTC. Its protein is CASGTGGDEQYF. The full variable domain, completed using reference TRBV2 and TRBJ2-7, is EPEVTQTPSHQVTQMGQEVILRCVPISNHLYFYWYRQILGQKVEFLVSFYNNEISEKSEIFDDQFSVERPDGSNFTLKIRSTKLEDSAMYFCASGTGGDEQYFGPGTRLTVT.

This chain connects TRBV28 to TRBJ2-7; 9 bases are shared with TRBD1. In germline, CDR1 is MDHEN, CDR2 SYDVKM. V lost 4 bases and J lost 7; bases outside the gene matches: 11. This CDR3 has 15 amino acids. This CDR3 is CASSSYRDRVGEQYF. In DNA form, the CDR3 reads TGTGCCAGCAGTTCATATCGGGACAGGGTGGGTGAGCAGTACTTC. The variable domain in full, completed from reference TRBV28 and TRBJ2-7, reads DVKVTQSSRYLVKRTGEKVFLECVQDMDHENMFWYRQDPGLGLRLIYFSYDVKMKEKGDIPEGYSVSREKKERFSLILESASTNQTSMYLCASSSYRDRVGEQYFGPGTRLTVT.

This clone was observed a few times. The rearrangement links TRBV28 to TRBJ1-3; D possibly corresponds to TRBD1 (6 bases). The CDR3 has 13 amino acids. Looked up from germline, CDR1 is MDHEN and CDR2 is SYDVKM. The germline V and J ends were trimmed by 5 bases and 4 bases, with 9 bases remaining between them. CDR3 protein: CASSTGPGNTIYF. DNA of the CDR3: TGTGCCAGCAGTACAGGGCCAGGAAACACCATATATTTT.